Sequencing of this T cell receptor (beta chain) was carried out in a study of beta chain features in type 1 diabetes. Study results and limitations: Within each of all four CD4+ subsets, Type 1 diabetes patients had TCRB CDR3s that were moderately but significantly shorter. Junctions at VDJ sites from type 1 diabetes patients had fewer insertions and more deletions.

For this clone: As yet, its antigen is unknown.

The authors took one heparinised blood draw, averaging roughly 120 mL, from each donor. Trimming cost V 3 bases and J 5 bases; bases outside gene matches: 7. This CDR3 is 17 amino acids long. CDR1 and CDR2 (germline): LGHNA, YNFKEQ. The sequenced template was cDNA made from the entire isolated RNA. Sequencing was performed with immunoSEQ multiplex PCR; in TCRdb, only in-frame clones are kept and a portion is missing. The repertoire holds 60,000 or so clones, around three fifths seen once, with roughly 2.4% in the top ten. This chain uses TRBV4-2 with TRBJ2-1; 13 bases map to TRBD2. The sample comprised Tregs from blood. The TCR sequence derives from a woman under 30 in good health. CDR3 region: CASSHAPGTSGNNEQFF. The CDR3 DNA sequence: TGTGCCAGCAGCCATGCCCCCGGGACTAGCGGGAACAATGAGCAGTTCTTC.